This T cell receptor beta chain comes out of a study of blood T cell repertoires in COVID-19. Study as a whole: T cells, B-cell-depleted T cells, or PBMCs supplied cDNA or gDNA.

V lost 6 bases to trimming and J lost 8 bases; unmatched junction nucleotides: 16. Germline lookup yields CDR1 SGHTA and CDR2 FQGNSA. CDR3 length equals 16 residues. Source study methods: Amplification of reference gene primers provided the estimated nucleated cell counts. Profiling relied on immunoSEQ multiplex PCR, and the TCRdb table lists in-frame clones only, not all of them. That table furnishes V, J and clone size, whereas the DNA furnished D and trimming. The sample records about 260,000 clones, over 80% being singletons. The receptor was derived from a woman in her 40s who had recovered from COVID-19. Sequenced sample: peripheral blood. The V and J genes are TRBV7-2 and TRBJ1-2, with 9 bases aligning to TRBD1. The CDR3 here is CASRRTGAPLASGYTF. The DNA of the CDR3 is TGTGCCAGCAGACGGACAGGGGCCCCCCTTGCTAGCGGCTACACCTTC.